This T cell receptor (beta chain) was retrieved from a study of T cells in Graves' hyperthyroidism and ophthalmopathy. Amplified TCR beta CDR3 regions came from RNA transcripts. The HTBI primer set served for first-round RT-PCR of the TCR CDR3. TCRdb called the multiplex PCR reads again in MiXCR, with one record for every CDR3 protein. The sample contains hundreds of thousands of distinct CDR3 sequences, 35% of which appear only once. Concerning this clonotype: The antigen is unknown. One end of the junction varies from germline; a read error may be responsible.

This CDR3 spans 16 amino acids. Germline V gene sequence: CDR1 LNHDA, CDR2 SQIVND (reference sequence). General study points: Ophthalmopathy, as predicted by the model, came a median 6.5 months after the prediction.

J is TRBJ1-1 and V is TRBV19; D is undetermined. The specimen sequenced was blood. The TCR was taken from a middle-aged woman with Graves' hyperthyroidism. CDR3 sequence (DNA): TGTACCAGTAGTATCGTTTACAGCCTGATGAACACTGAAGCTTTCTTT. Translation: CTSSIVYSLMNTEAFF.